This TCR beta chain is from a study of cytomegalovirus exposure and HLA in healthy donors. PCR was performed using 60 Vbeta and 13 Jbeta primers. Clones were read by immunoSEQ multiplex PCR, and TCRdb kept only the in-frame ones, dropping some. The profile covers some 180,000 clones, with more than 65% appearing a single time and 2.5% taken by the ten largest. The CDR3 loop spans 16 amino acids. V lost 0 bases to trimming and J lost 6 bases; unmatched junction nucleotides: 5. Germline V gene lookup returns CDR1 MGHRA and CDR2 YSYEKL. The clonotype was recovered from a woman in her thirties in good health and CMV-seropositive. Sequenced sample: PBMCs. The chain recombines TRBV4-1 with TRBJ2-3, with 11 bases fitting TRBD2. The CDR3 sequence is CASSQELAGGLDTQYF. The CDR3 DNA reads TGCGCCAGCAGCCAAGAATTAGCGGGGGGGCTGGATACGCAGTATTTT.